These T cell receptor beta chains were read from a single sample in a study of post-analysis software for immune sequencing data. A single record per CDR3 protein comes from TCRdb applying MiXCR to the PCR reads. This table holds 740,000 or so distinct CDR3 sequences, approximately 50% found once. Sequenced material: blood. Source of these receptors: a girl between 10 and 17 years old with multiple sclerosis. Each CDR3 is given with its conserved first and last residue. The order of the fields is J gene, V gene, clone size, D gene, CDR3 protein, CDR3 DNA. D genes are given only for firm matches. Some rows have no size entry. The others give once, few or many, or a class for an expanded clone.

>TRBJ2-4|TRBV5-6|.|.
CASSGARQALGNIQYF
TGTGCCAGCAGCGGTGCCAGACAGGCCCTCGGGAACATTCAGTACTTC
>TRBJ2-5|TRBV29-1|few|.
CSVVWSTQGEQYF
TGCAGCGTTGTGTGGTCTACCCAGGGAGAGCAGTACTTC
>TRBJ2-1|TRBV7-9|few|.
CASSPLGLAQYNEQFF
TGTGCCAGCAGCCCGTTAGGGCTAGCACAATACAATGAGCAGTTCTTC
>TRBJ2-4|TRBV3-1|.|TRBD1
CASSRRDRSSPAKNIQYF
TGTGCCAGCAGCCGCCGGGACAGGTCTTCCCCAGCCAAAAACATTCAGTACTTC
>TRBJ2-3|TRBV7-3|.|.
CASSLWGSDTQYF
TGTGCCAGCAGCCTTTGGGGTTCGGATACGCAGTATTTT
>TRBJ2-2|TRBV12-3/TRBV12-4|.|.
CASSSRGSGELFF
TGTGCCAGCAGTTCCCGGGGGTCAGGGGAGCTGTTTTTT
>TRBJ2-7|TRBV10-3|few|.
CAISEGMDPSYEQYF
TGTGCCATCAGTGAGGGCATGGACCCCAGCTACGAGCAGTACTTC
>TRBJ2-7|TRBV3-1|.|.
CASSLENEQYF
TGTGCCAGCAGCCTCGAAAACGAGCAGTACTTC
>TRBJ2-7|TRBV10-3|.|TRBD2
CAISSGRGPQVMPPEQYF
TGTGCCATCAGCTCCGGGAGGGGCCCCCAAGTGATGCCCCCCGAGCAGTACTTC
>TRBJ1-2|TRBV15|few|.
CATSRDRILQANYGYTF
TGTGCCACCAGCAGAGATCGAATCTTACAGGCTAACTATGGCTACACCTTC
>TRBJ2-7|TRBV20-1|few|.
CSAGGLGGLDEQYF
TGCAGTGCTGGGGGGTTGGGGGGTTTGGACGAGCAGTACTTC
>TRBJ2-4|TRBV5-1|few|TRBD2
CASSLGVGLAGPIQYF
TGCGCCAGCAGCTTGGGGGTCGGGCTAGCGGGGCCCATTCAGTACTTC
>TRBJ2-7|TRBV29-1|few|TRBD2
CSVEGTSGVRYEQYF
TGCAGCGTTGAAGGGACTAGCGGGGTCCGCTACGAGCAGTACTTC
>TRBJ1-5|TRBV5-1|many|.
CASSLQVDQPQHF
TGCGCCAGCAGCTTGCAGGTCGATCAGCCCCAGCATTTT
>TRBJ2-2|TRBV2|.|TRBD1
CASRRQGNTGELFF
TGTGCCAGCAGGAGACAGGGGAACACCGGGGAGCTGTTTTTT
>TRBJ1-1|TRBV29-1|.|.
CSVGGTTEMNTEAFF
TGCAGCGTTGGAGGGACAACCGAAATGAACACTGAAGCTTTCTTT
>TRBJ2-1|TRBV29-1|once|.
CSVDSFNERFF
TGCAGCGTGGACTCTTTCAATGAGCGGTTCTTC
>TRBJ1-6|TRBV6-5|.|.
CASSPTVGDYNSPLHF
TGTGCCAGCAGTCCCACGGTGGGGGACTATAATTCACCCCTCCACTTT
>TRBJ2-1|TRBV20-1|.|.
CSAPSPSYNEQFF
TGCAGTGCTCCCTCTCCTTCCTACAATGAGCAGTTCTTC
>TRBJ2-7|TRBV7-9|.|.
CASSPDGQPSPSYEQYF
TGTGCCAGCAGCCCAGACGGACAGCCGAGTCCTTCTTACGAGCAGTACTTC
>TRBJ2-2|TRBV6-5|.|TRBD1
CASSYFRKTGLTGELFF
TGTGCCAGCAGTTACTTTCGGAAGACAGGGTTAACCGGGGAGCTGTTTTTT
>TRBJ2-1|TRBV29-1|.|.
CSVGDTYNEQFF
TGCAGCGTTGGAGACACCTACAATGAGCAGTTCTTC
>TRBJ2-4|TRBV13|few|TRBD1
CASSLFRGRTKNIQYF
TGTGCCAGCAGCTTATTCAGGGGGCGGACCAAAAACATTCAGTACTTC
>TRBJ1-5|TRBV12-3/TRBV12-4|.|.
CASSLTFNQSQHF
TGTGCCAGCAGTTTGACATTCAATCAGTCCCAGCATTTT
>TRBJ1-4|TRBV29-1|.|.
CSVVGATNEKLFF
TGCAGCGTTGTGGGAGCAACTAATGAAAAACTGTTTTTT
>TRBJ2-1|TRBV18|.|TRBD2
CASSPASPGLAGNEQFF
TGTGCCAGCTCACCGGCCAGTCCGGGACTAGCCGGCAATGAGCAGTTCTTC
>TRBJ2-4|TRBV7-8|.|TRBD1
CASSLTGALTKNIQYF
TGTGCCAGCAGCTTGACAGGGGCCCTGACCAAAAACATTCAGTACTTC
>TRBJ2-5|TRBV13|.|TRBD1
CASSNRDRGRETQYF
TGTGCCAGCAGCAACCGGGACAGGGGTCGAGAGACCCAGTACTTC
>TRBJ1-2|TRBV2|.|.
CASSPDRGQDTF
TGTGCCAGCAGTCCGGACCGAGGGCAGGACACCTTC
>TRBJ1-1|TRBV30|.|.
CAWRTPMNTEAFF
TGTGCCTGGAGAACCCCTATGAACACTGAGGCTTTCTTT
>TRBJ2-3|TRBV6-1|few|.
CASSLGALDTQYF
TGTGCCAGCAGTTTGGGGGCGTTAGATACGCAGTATTTT
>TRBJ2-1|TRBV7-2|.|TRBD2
CASSFQLAGVHEQFF
TGTGCCAGCAGCTTCCAACTAGCGGGAGTCCATGAGCAGTTCTTC
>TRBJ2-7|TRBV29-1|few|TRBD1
CSVAGTGFGTQIPASYEQYF
TGCAGCGTGGCCGGGACAGGGTTCGGGACGCAAATCCCTGCCTCCTACGAGCAGTACTTC
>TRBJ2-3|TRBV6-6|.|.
CASTPGFTDTQYF
TGTGCCAGCACTCCGGGGTTTACAGATACGCAGTATTTT
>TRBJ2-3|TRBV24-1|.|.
CATSDLTGLFTSTDTQYF
TGTGCCACCTCCGACCTGACAGGATTATTTACTAGCACAGATACGCAGTATTTT
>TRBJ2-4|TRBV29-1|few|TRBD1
CSTRDRGNIQYF
TGCAGCACCCGGGACAGGGGAAACATTCAGTACTTC
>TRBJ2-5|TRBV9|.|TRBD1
CASSGPTGGGGTQYF
TGTGCCAGCAGCGGACCCACAGGGGGCGGCGGGACCCAGTACTTC
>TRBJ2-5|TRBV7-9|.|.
CASSLVRGDLQETQYF
TGTGCCAGCAGCTTAGTCCGGGGAGACCTCCAAGAGACCCAGTACTTC
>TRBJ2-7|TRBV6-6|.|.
CASSYGTSYEQYF
TGTGCCAGCTCTTACGGGACGTCTTACGAGCAGTACTTC
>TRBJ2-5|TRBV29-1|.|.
CSVDPLGETQYF
TGCAGCGTTGATCCCCTTGGAGAGACCCAGTACTTC
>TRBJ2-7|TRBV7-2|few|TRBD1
CASSALATGSVEQYF
TGTGCCAGCAGCGCCTTGGCGACAGGGTCGGTCGAGCAGTACTTC
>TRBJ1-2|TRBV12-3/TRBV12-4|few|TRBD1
CASTVIGQGGYTF
TGTGCCAGCACCGTAATAGGACAGGGAGGCTACACCTTC
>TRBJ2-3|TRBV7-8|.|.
CASSLKANTDTQYF
TGTGCCAGCAGCTTGAAAGCCAATACAGATACGCAGTATTTT
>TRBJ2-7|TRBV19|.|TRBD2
CASSTGLALAEQYF
TGTGCCAGTAGTACGGGACTAGCCCTCGCCGAGCAGTACTTC
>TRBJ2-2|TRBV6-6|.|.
CASSQPTGELFF
TGTGCCAGCAGTCAGCCCACCGGGGAGCTGTTTTTT
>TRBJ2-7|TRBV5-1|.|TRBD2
CASSAGTSGGYNEQYF
TGCGCCAGCAGCGCGGGGACTAGCGGGGGGTACAATGAGCAGTACTTC
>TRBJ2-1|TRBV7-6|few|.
CASSLGNRETQFF
TGTGCCAGCAGCCTCGGTAATCGGGAGACCCAGTTCTTC
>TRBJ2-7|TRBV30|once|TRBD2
CAYQASGREEQYF
TGTGCCTACCAGGCTAGCGGGAGGGAAGAGCAGTACTTC
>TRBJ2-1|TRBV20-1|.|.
CSTQNNEQFF
TGCAGTACCCAAAACAATGAGCAGTTCTTC
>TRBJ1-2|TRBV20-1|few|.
CSAPSPTRNYGYTF
TGCAGTGCACCTAGTCCGACGCGGAACTATGGCTACACCTTC
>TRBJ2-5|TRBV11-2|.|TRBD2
CASSSTSGTQETQYF
TGTGCCAGCAGCTCGACTAGCGGGACTCAAGAGACCCAGTACTTC
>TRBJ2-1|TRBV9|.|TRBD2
CASSVIAGGPSNEQFF
TGTGCCAGCAGCGTGATAGCGGGAGGGCCTTCCAATGAGCAGTTCTTC
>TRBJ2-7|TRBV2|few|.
CASRVTDPLEQYF
TGTGCCAGCAGGGTGACGGACCCTCTCGAGCAGTACTTC
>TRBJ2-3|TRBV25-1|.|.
CASTRGFEDTQYF
TGTGCCAGTACGAGAGGGTTTGAAGATACGCAGTATTTT
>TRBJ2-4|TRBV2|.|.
CASYRDKGIQYF
TGTGCCAGCTACCGGGACAAGGGCATTCAGTACTTC
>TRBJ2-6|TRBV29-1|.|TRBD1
CSVEARGLLSGANVLTF
TGCAGCGTTGAAGCCAGGGGGCTCCTCTCTGGGGCCAACGTCCTGACTTTC
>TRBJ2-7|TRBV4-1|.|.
CASSQAPGVPYEQYF
TGCGCCAGCAGCCAAGCCCCCGGGGTGCCCTACGAGCAGTACTTC
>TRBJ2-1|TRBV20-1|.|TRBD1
CSAKGQRFNEQFF
TGCAGTGCGAAGGGACAGAGATTCAATGAGCAGTTCTTC
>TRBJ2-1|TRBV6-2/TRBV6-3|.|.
CASSYRAKQFF
TGTGCCAGCAGTTACAGGGCTAAGCAGTTCTTC